These 30 T cell receptor beta chains were sequenced from one sample in a study of TIL therapy for anti-PD-1-resistant metastatic lung cancer. The immunoSEQ assay was v3. Libraries were prepared by immunoSEQ multiplex PCR; TCRdb keeps only in-frame clonotypes and omits some of them. The repertoire holds more than 90,000 clones, with around three fifths as singletons. Specified time point: pre-treatment sample, taken before nivolumab and TIL therapy. Tumor tissue came from excised metastases, mostly pleural nodules or supraclavicular lymph nodes. Sequences were derived from tumor tissue, sampled at baseline. These TCRs come from a person between 30 and 80 years old with non-small cell lung cancer.

V and J are TRBV19 and TRBJ1-1, with 8 bases matching TRBD1. Germline CDR1 LNHDA, CDR2 SQIVND (reference sequence). The CDR3 loop spans 16 amino acids. The V gene end was trimmed by 6 bases and the J gene end by 3 bases; junction bases not matched to a gene: 12. CDR3 sequence reads: CASRSTAGGWYTEAFF. CDR3 bases: TGTGCCAGTAGATCAACAGCAGGGGGCTGGTACACTGAAGCTTTCTTT.

The genes are TRBV6-6 and TRBJ2-3; D possibly corresponds to TRBD1 (5 bases). Trimming removed 5 bases from V and 0 bases from J, with 12 bases in between. The CDR3 runs to 15 residues. The germline CDR1 and CDR2 sequences are MNHNY and SVGAGI (reference sequence). CDR3 protein: CASSAGQGSTDTQYF. CDR3 nucleotide sequence: TGTGCCAGCAGTGCCGGGCAGGGTAGCACAGATACGCAGTATTTT.

The sample holds a few counts of this clone. J is TRBJ1-1 and V is TRBV5-6; TRBD1 might be the D (5 bases). The V end was cut by 0 bases, the J end by 4 bases, with 7 bases between. CDR1 SGHDT and CDR2 YYEEEE come from the germline V gene. The CDR3 runs to 13 residues. The CDR3 region is CASSLVRGTEAFF. Written as DNA, the CDR3 is TGTGCCAGCAGCTTGGTAAGGGGCACTGAAGCTTTCTTT.

This chain uses TRBV4-3 with TRBJ1-1; no firm D call. Trimming shortened V by 1 base and J by 1 base, and 13 bases separated the two germline ends. The CDR3 runs 16 residues. Germline V gene data show CDR1 as LGHNA and CDR2 as YSLEER. CDR3 in amino acids: CASSQGSGRANTEAFF. DNA of the CDR3: TGCGCCAGCAGCCAAGGTAGTGGGCGGGCGAACACTGAAGCTTTCTTT.

The chain uses TRBV5-6 and TRBJ1-4; 10 nucleotides match TRBD1. Germline assignment: CDR1 SGHDT and CDR2 YYEEEE. The CDR3 has 18 amino acids. V was clipped by 4 bases and J by 0 bases; unmatched bases: 9. CDR3: CASSGNRDRGTTNEKLFF. CDR3 nucleotides: TGTGCCAGCAGCGGGAACCGGGACAGGGGAACAACTAATGAAAAACTGTTTTTT.

The genes are TRBV28 and TRBJ1-1, with 9 bases fitting TRBD1. V lost 3 bases to trimming and J lost 5 bases; unmatched junction nucleotides: 4. There are 14 residues in the CDR3. Germline-derived CDR1 and CDR2 are MDHEN and SYDVKM. CDR3 in DNA: TGTGCCAGCAGTTTCGGGGACAGGGCAACTGAAGCTTTCTTT. Translation: CASSFGDRATEAFF.

This chain uses TRBV6-5 with TRBJ1-1; 9 nucleotides agree with TRBD1. This CDR3 spans 12 amino acids. After removal of 6 bases from V and 8 bases from J, the junction contained 4 bases not matched to a gene. The germline V gene encodes CDR1 MNHEY and CDR2 SVGAGI. The CDR3 sequence: CASRQGAGEAFF. DNA of the CDR3: TGTGCCAGCAGACAGGGGGCAGGAGAAGCTTTCTTT.

This clone was counted at least ten times. DNA for the CDR3: TGTGCCAGCAGCTCGGGACCGCAGGATGGCTACACCTTC. Translated, it gives CASSSGPQDGYTF. This chain uses TRBV7-8 with TRBJ1-2; possibly TRBD1 for D (5 bases). The CDR3 length is 13 residues. The germline gives CDR1 SGHVS, CDR2 FQNEAQ. The germline V and J ends were trimmed by 4 bases and 6 bases, with 12 bases remaining between them.

This chain links TRBV18 with TRBJ2-3; 8 bases match TRBD2. The V gene's germline CDR1 is KGHSH and CDR2 LQKENI. V was pared by 4 bases and J by 2 bases, with 14 bases of the junction left unmatched. The CDR3 is made up of 18 amino acids. In DNA form, the CDR3 reads TGTGCCAGCTCACGAGCGAGGGCCAGCGGGGGCACCACAGATACGCAGTATTTT. As protein: CASSRARASGGTTDTQYF.

This chain joins TRBV4-1 and TRBJ2-1; 7 positions agree with TRBD1. Germline CDR1 is MGHRA and CDR2 is YSYEKL. The CDR3 spans 14 residues. The V and J ends lost 2 bases and 5 bases, in that order; junction bases with no gene match: 3. CDR3 residues: CASSQLQGNNEQFF. In DNA, the CDR3 is TGCGCCAGCAGCCAATTACAGGGGAACAATGAGCAGTTCTTC.

This clone turned up a few times. V is TRBV19 and J is TRBJ2-3; no firm D call. The V end was cut by 8 bases, the J end by 6 bases, with 18 bases between. CDR3 length: 14 residues. The germline V gene has CDR1 LNHDA and CDR2 SQIVND (reference sequence). The CDR3 coding sequence is TGTGCCAGTTACATAGCCTTTACCCGGGATACGCAGTATTTT. Translating it yields CASYIAFTRDTQYF. The whole variable domain, remainder taken from reference TRBV19 and TRBJ2-3, is DGGITQSPKYLFRKEGQNVTLSCEQNLNHDAMYWYRQDPGQGLRLIYYSQIVNDFQKGDIAEGYSVSREKKESFPLTVTSAQKNPTAFYLCASYIAFTRDTQYFGPGTRLTVL.

The chain recombines TRBV7-2 with TRBJ2-2, with a weak D call TRBD1 (6 bases). Germline V CDR1 and CDR2: SGHTA, FQGNSA. V was clipped by 3 bases and J by 2 bases, with 10 bases between them. The length of the CDR3 is 15 residues. Here the CDR3 DNA reads TGTGCCAGCAGCTTTAGGACAGCTAACACCGGGGAGCTGTTTTTT. Amino acid sequence: CASSFRTANTGELFF.

This rearrangement joins TRBV12-3 or TRBV12-4 to TRBJ2-1; 7 bases fit TRBD1. V shed 1 base and J 6 bases; nucleotides not matched to a gene: 0. The CDR3 totals 13 residues. CDR3 bases: TGTGCCAGCAGTTTAGGGACAGGCAATGAGCAGTTCTTC. It encodes CASSLGTGNEQFF.

V is TRBV7-2 and J is TRBJ1-3; D remains ambiguous. This CDR3 is 14 amino acids long. V was clipped by 5 bases and J by 0 bases, with 8 bases between them. In germline, CDR1 is SGHTA, CDR2 FQGNSA. CDR3 nucleotide sequence: TGTGCCAGCAGCCCAAGCGGCTCTGGAAACACCATATATTTT. This codes for CASSPSGSGNTIYF.

This clone has just a few counts. The chain links TRBV10-3 to TRBJ2-7; 8 positions agree with TRBD1. CDR1 ENHRY and CDR2 SYGVKD come from the germline V gene. Trimming cost V 6 bases and J 5 bases; bases outside gene matches: 9. The length of the CDR3 is 14 residues. CDR3 residues: CAISDRQGFDEQYF. The CDR3 bases are TGTGCCATCAGCGATCGACAGGGGTTCGACGAGCAGTACTTC.

V usage is TRBV7-7 and J usage is TRBJ2-7; 9 bases are a match to TRBD1. J lost 2 bases, V lost 5 bases, and 7 bases had no gene match. The CDR3 loop spans 15 amino acids. Germline assignment: CDR1 SSHAT and CDR2 FNYEAQ (reference sequence). The CDR3 region has the DNA TGTGCCAGCAGCCCTGGGACAGGGACCGCCTACGAGCAGTACTTC. Protein: CASSPGTGTAYEQYF.

The J gene is TRBJ1-3, the V gene TRBV7-2; no clear D. This CDR3 region has 15 residues. Looked up from germline, CDR1 is SGHTA and CDR2 is FQGNSA. Trimming cost V 1 base and J 0 bases, with 7 bases left between them. CDR3: CASSLGWYSGNTIYF. The CDR3 coding sequence is TGTGCCAGCAGCTTAGGGTGGTACTCTGGAAACACCATATATTTT.

The chain uses TRBV3-1 (or the pseudogene TRBV3-2) and TRBJ2-5; 15 nucleotides agree with TRBD2. The CDR3 extends over 17 amino acids. Germline trimming cut 4 bases from V and 5 bases from J; bases unmatched to any gene: 8. Germline loops: CDR1 LGHDT, CDR2 YNNKEL (reference sequence). CDR3 loop: CASSPWTSGRADETQYF. The CDR3 DNA reads as TGTGCCAGCAGCCCGTGGACTAGCGGGAGGGCCGACGAGACCCAGTACTTC.

This clone occurred a few times. V usage is TRBV7-3 and J usage is TRBJ2-7; D is perhaps TRBD1 (6 bases). Germline V gene sequence: CDR1 SGHTA, CDR2 FQGTGA. V lost 3 bases and J 3 bases, leaving 9 bases between the germline ends. The CDR3 sequence is 13 residues long. In nucleotides, the CDR3 is TGTGCCAGCAGCTTGGACAGAGGCTACGAGCAGTACTTC. Residues: CASSLDRGYEQYF.

J is TRBJ2-3 and V is TRBV7-3; D is possibly TRBD1 or TRBD2 (5 bases each). The CDR3 consists of 13 residues. CDR1 and CDR2 (germline): SGHTA, FQGTGA. Deletions cut 5 bases from V and 6 bases from J, with 12 bases between. In DNA form, the CDR3 reads TGTGCCAGCAGCCCTCCCAGGGAGGATACGCAGTATTTT. Translated, it gives CASSPPREDTQYF.

This chain connects TRBV15 to TRBJ1-1; D unclear. Germline-derived CDR1 and CDR2 are LNHNV and YYDKDF (reference sequence). V gave up 3 bases and J gave up 0 bases, with 11 bases separating them. The CDR3 totals 15 residues. The CDR3 DNA sequence: TGTGCCACCAGCAGTGACCTTTACATGAACACTGAAGCTTTCTTT. This gives the protein CATSSDLYMNTEAFF.

This chain connects TRBV5-1 to TRBJ2-7; TRBD1 matches at 8 bases. The CDR3 totals 16 residues. The V and J ends lost 2 bases and 3 bases, in that order; junction bases with no gene match: 10. CDR1 and CDR2 from the germline V gene are SGHRS and YFSETQ. CDR3 sequence: CASSLKTGGSIYEQYF. DNA of the CDR3: TGCGCCAGCAGCTTAAAAACAGGGGGATCAATCTACGAGCAGTACTTC.

V gene TRBV4-2 combines with J gene TRBJ2-1, with 9 bases that match TRBD1. The germline CDR1 and CDR2 sequences are LGHNA and YNFKEQ. The ends lost 4 bases at V and 6 bases at J; junction bases unmatched: 7. This CDR3 spans 15 amino acids. CDR3 coding DNA: TGTGCCAGCAGCCCCGGACAGGGGCGAGGCAATGAGCAGTTCTTC. As protein: CASSPGQGRGNEQFF.

The V and J genes are TRBV5-1 and TRBJ2-2, with D tentatively TRBD1 or TRBD2 (5 bases each). Germline-derived CDR1 and CDR2 are SGHRS and YFSETQ. The CDR3 is 14 residues long. Trimming stripped 7 bases from V and 7 bases from J, with 17 bases between. The CDR3 protein is CASQSGHASGELFF. CDR3 DNA sequence: TGCGCCAGCCAGAGCGGACACGCCAGCGGGGAGCTGTTTTTT.

V usage is TRBV7-9 and J usage is TRBJ2-7, with D unclear. The germline CDR1 and CDR2 sequences are SEHNR and FQNEAQ (reference sequence). The CDR3 has 14 amino acids. Trimming left V 5 bases short and J 5 bases short, with 16 bases between. CDR3 in DNA: TGTGCCAGCAGCGACCTCGGGTATGGGGACGAGCAGTACTTC. Its translation: CASSDLGYGDEQYF.

The chain combines TRBV24-1 with TRBJ2-5; 8 nucleotides line up with TRBD1. CDR3 size: 15 residues. V lost 7 bases, J lost 4 bases, and 10 bases stayed unmatched. The germline V gene has CDR1 KGHDR and CDR2 SFDVKD. The CDR3 region has the DNA TGTGCCACCAGCCCGACAGGGGCCCGGGGAGAGACCCAGTACTTC. Residues: CATSPTGARGETQYF.

Comment on this clone: Germline is not matched at one junction end, which may reflect a read error. The sample has other DNA sequences that encode this CDR3 too. V is TRBV9 and J is TRBJ2-7; 9 bases map to TRBD2. Germline V CDR1 and CDR2: SGDLS, YYNGEE. The CDR3 has 16 amino acids. For the CDR3, the DNA is TGTGCCAGCAGCGGCGGGAGGGCGGAATCATTGTACGAGCAATACTTC. Encoded protein: CASSGGRAESLYEQYF.

The chain is built from TRBV6-5 and TRBJ1-1, with D uncertain. The CDR3 is 13 amino acids. Per germline, CDR1 MNHEY and CDR2 SVGAGI. Deletions cut 7 bases from V and 4 bases from J, with 13 bases between. CDR3 coding DNA: TGTGCCAGCAAGAAAGTAAGATCCACTGAAGCTTTCTTT. Its protein product is CASKKVRSTEAFF.

The chain recombines TRBV18 with TRBJ1-6; 7 bases match TRBD1. J gave up 14 bases and V 3 bases, and 10 bases lay outside the gene matches. Per the germline V gene, CDR1 is KGHSH and CDR2 is LQKENI. The CDR3 extends over 14 amino acids. This CDR3 is CASSPPRGGWSLHF. The CDR3 region has the DNA TGTGCCAGCTCACCCCCCAGGGGGGGCTGGTCCCTCCACTTT.

The chain has TRBV2 and TRBJ1-6; a weak D match, TRBD1 (6 bases). Germline V CDR1 and CDR2: SNHLY, FYNNEI. Trimming stripped 1 base from V and 10 bases from J, with 14 bases between. The CDR3 consists of 15 residues. The CDR3 region is CASSEVGGQRSPLHF. The CDR3, as DNA: TGTGCCAGCAGTGAAGTTGGGGGGCAGCGGTCACCCCTCCACTTT. Drawing the rest from reference TRBV2 and TRBJ1-6, the complete variable domain is EPEVTQTPSHQVTQMGQEVILRCVPISNHLYFYWYRQILGQKVEFLVSFYNNEISEKSEIFDDQFSVERPDGSNFTLKIRSTKLEDSAMYFCASSEVGGQRSPLHFGNGTRLTVT.